These 20 T cell receptor beta chains came from one sample sequenced in a study of blood T cell repertoires in COVID-19. TCRdb's table, derived via immunoSEQ multiplex PCR, lists solely in-frame clones and lacks some. This sample has about 310,000 clones; around 86% occur once, and the top ten carry 1%. Sequencing was performed on peripheral blood. These receptors were collected from a man aged 45-65 years with active or convalescent COVID-19.

The CDR3 is CASSPEAYYGYTF. CDR3 bases: TGTGCCAGCAGCCCGGAGGCGTACTATGGCTACACCTTC. The chain recombines TRBV5-6 with TRBJ1-2; D remains ambiguous. V was clipped by 4 bases and J by 3 bases, with 10 bases between them. Looked up from germline, CDR1 is SGHDT and CDR2 is YYEEEE. The CDR3 spans 13 residues.

The chain links TRBV9 to TRBJ2-7, with 7 positions matching TRBD1. V trimming: 2 bases; J trimming: 3 bases; junction bases outside the gene matches: 5. This CDR3 has 14 amino acids. The V gene's germline CDR1 is SGDLS and CDR2 YYNGEE. The CDR3 coding sequence is TGTGCCAGCAGCGTCGGGGACAGCAACTACGAGCAGTACTTC. This sequence encodes CASSVGDSNYEQYF.

This clone was seen a single time. This chain uses TRBV19 with TRBJ1-6; the D gene is possibly TRBD1 (5 bases). Between the trimmed V and J ends, which lost 2 bases and 6 bases, there was a span of 8 bases. The CDR3 length is 14 residues. CDR1 is LNHDA and CDR2 is SQIVND in the germline V gene (reference sequence). The CDR3 region has the DNA TGTGCCAGTAGTATACAGGGTGGTAATTCACCCCTCCACTTT. Translation: CASSIQGGNSPLHF. The full variable domain, completed using reference TRBV19 and TRBJ1-6, is DGGITQSPKYLFRKEGQNVTLSCEQNLNHDAMYWYRQDPGQGLRLIYYSQIVNDFQKGDIAEGYSVSREKKESFPLTVTSAQKNPTAFYLCASSIQGGNSPLHFGNGTRLTVT.

This sequence joins TRBV5-6 and TRBJ2-3, with a weak D call TRBD2 (5 bases). Per germline, CDR1 SGHDT and CDR2 YYEEEE. Trimming removed 0 bases from V and 7 bases from J, with 9 bases in between. The CDR3 is made up of 13 amino acids. The CDR3, as DNA: TGTGCCAGCAGCTTGGGTTACGGGAATACGCAGTATTTT. Its translation: CASSLGYGNTQYF.

J is TRBJ2-2 and V is TRBV15; no firm D call. V dropped 1 base and J dropped 5 bases, with 11 bases sitting between them. Germline V gene sequence: CDR1 LNHNV, CDR2 YYDKDF (reference sequence). The CDR3 is 15 residues long. CDR3 loop: CATSRATIGTGELFF. CDR3 DNA: TGTGCCACCAGCAGAGCCACGATCGGGACCGGGGAGCTGTTTTTT.

The chain is built from TRBV7-2 and TRBJ1-5; D is unclear. V was shortened by 2 bases and J by 0 bases, with 8 bases between the two germline ends. Germline CDR1 is SGHTA and CDR2 is FQGNSA. The CDR3 spans 15 residues. The CDR3 protein is CASSLNRHSNQPQHF. DNA of the CDR3: TGTGCCAGCAGCTTAAACAGACATAGCAATCAGCCCCAGCATTTT.

The chain employs TRBV2 and TRBJ1-6, with 8 nucleotides matching TRBD1. The CDR3 is made up of 13 amino acids. Per the germline V gene, CDR1 is SNHLY and CDR2 is FYNNEI. After removal of 7 bases from V and 8 bases from J, the junction contained 4 bases not matched to a gene. CDR3 DNA sequence: TGTGCCAGCAAAGAGACAGGGGATTCACCCCTCCACTTT. Translation: CASKETGDSPLHF.

The chain is built from TRBV29-1 and TRBJ1-1, with D possibly TRBD1 on 6 matching bases. CDR1 is SQVTM and CDR2 is ANQGSEA in the germline V gene. CDR3 length: 13 residues. The V and J ends lost 6 bases and 2 bases respectively, with 13 bases between them. The CDR3 protein is CSVNRVQNTEAFF. The CDR3 region has the DNA TGCAGCGTAAACAGGGTCCAAAACACTGAAGCTTTCTTT.

The J gene is TRBJ2-5, the V gene TRBV30; possibly TRBD1 for D (6 bases). Trimming took off 0 bases at V and 5 bases at J, with 16 bases between the two ends. Germline CDR1 and CDR2: GTSNPN and SVGIG (reference sequence). This CDR3 is 15 amino acids long. The CDR3 loop reads CAWSVHVGAGETQYF. CDR3 in DNA: TGTGCCTGGAGTGTACATGTGGGGGCCGGGGAGACCCAGTACTTC.

This chain joins TRBV7-8 and TRBJ1-1; D not certain. The CDR3 has 15 amino acids. Germline V CDR1 and CDR2: SGHVS, FQNEAQ. V dropped 1 base and J dropped 3 bases, with 12 bases sitting between them. The CDR3 bases are TGTGCCAGCAGCTTAGGGGCCTCGAGGGACACTGAAGCTTTCTTT. Translating it yields CASSLGASRDTEAFF.

This chain connects TRBV4-1 to TRBJ1-6; D possibly corresponds to TRBD1 (5 bases). Germline V lookup: CDR1 MGHRA, CDR2 YSYEKL. The CDR3 has 19 amino acids. The V end was cut by 0 bases, the J end by 0 bases, with 15 bases between. This chain's CDR3 is CASSQDPWGSVSYNSPLHF. Here the CDR3 DNA reads TGCGCCAGCAGCCAAGATCCTTGGGGCTCGGTCTCCTATAATTCACCCCTCCACTTT.

V is TRBV4-3 and J is TRBJ2-2; the match to TRBD1 covers 7 bases. The germline gives CDR1 LGHNA, CDR2 YSLEER. V was pared by 4 bases and J by 0 bases, with 8 bases of the junction left unmatched. The CDR3 runs to 17 residues. CDR3 in DNA: TGCGCCAGCAGCCGCCAGACAGGGACCGCGAACACCGGGGAGCTGTTTTTT. The encoded protein is CASSRQTGTANTGELFF.

In this sample, this clone turned up a few times. The chain employs TRBV5-4 and TRBJ1-2, with D uncertain. Looked up from germline, CDR1 is SGHNT and CDR2 is YYREEE (reference sequence). There are 15 residues in the CDR3. V dropped 2 bases and J dropped 6 bases, with 17 bases sitting between them. The CDR3 bases are TGTGCCAGCAGCTTCTCCGTGGGGAGGAAGGATGGCTACACCTTC. Encoded protein: CASSFSVGRKDGYTF. The full variable domain, completed using reference TRBV5-4 and TRBJ1-2, is ETGVTQSPTHLIKTRGQQVTLRCSSQSGHNTVSWYQQALGQGPQFIFQYYREEENGRGNFPPRFSGLQFPNYSSELNVNALELDDSALYLCASSFSVGRKDGYTFGSGTRLTVV.

This chain connects TRBV5-4 to TRBJ2-7, with 9 positions matching TRBD2. The V segment lost 4 bases and the J segment 5 bases; nucleotides outside the gene matches: 13. This CDR3 region has 16 residues. Germline V gene lookup returns CDR1 SGHNT and CDR2 YYREEE (reference sequence). The CDR3 bases are TGTGCCAGCAGCCGCCCATCCGGGACTAGCAAAAACGAGCAGTACTTC. This sequence encodes CASSRPSGTSKNEQYF.

The chain couples TRBV30 to TRBJ1-6; 7 bases are a match to TRBD1. The germline V gene has CDR1 GTSNPN and CDR2 SVGIG (reference sequence). CDR3 length equals 14 residues. The trim removed 3 bases at V and 8 bases at J, leaving 7 bases unmatched. The CDR3 loop reads CAWSIQGNHSPLHF. The CDR3 DNA reads as TGTGCCTGGAGCATACAGGGGAACCATTCACCCCTCCACTTT.

The chain joins TRBV10-2 to TRBJ1-6; D gene ambiguous. V dropped 8 bases and J dropped 6 bases, with 14 bases sitting between them. This CDR3 comprises 14 residues. Looked up from germline, CDR1 is WSHSY and CDR2 is SAAADI. In DNA form, the CDR3 reads TGCGCCAGCTCACTCCGGGTTTCTAATTCACCCCTCCACTTT. Translation: CASSLRVSNSPLHF.

V and J are TRBV12-1 and TRBJ2-7; TRBD1, the D gene given by the table, was not confirmed from the DNA. TRBV12-1 is an annotated pseudogene. The CDR3 loop spans 20 amino acids. The CDR3 bases are TGTGCCAGCAGCTTTGAGCCGCACAACGCCCGGGACAGGGGGACCCACGAGCAGTACTTC. This sequence encodes CASSFEPHNARDRGTHEQYF.

This rearrangement joins TRBV29-1 to TRBJ1-2; a possible D gene is TRBD1 (5 bases). Germline V CDR1 and CDR2: SQVTM, ANQGSEA. Trimming took off 3 bases at V and 0 bases at J, with 8 bases between the two ends. The CDR3 contains 13 residues. CDR3 sequence: CSVEDKANYGYTF. The CDR3 coding sequence is TGCAGCGTTGAGGACAAAGCTAACTATGGCTACACCTTC.

In its sample, this clone was seen once. The CDR3 coding sequence is TGTGCCAGCAGTCCAGGGGACTCACCCCTCCACTTT. Its protein is CASSPGDSPLHF. The J gene is TRBJ1-6, the V gene TRBV2, with a weak D call TRBD1 (6 bases). This CDR3 has 12 amino acids. CDR1 SNHLY and CDR2 FYNNEI come from the germline V gene. Between the trimmed V and J ends, which lost 5 bases and 10 bases, there was a span of 9 bases.

For the CDR3, the DNA is TGTGCCAGCAGTGAATTTAGGCGGGATCCCCGGGAGACCCAGTACTTC. Its translation: CASSEFRRDPRETQYF. V and J are TRBV2 and TRBJ2-5; D possibly corresponds to TRBD2 (6 bases). Germline-derived CDR1 and CDR2 are SNHLY and FYNNEI. V dropped 2 bases and J dropped 5 bases, with 18 bases sitting between them. The CDR3 loop spans 16 amino acids.